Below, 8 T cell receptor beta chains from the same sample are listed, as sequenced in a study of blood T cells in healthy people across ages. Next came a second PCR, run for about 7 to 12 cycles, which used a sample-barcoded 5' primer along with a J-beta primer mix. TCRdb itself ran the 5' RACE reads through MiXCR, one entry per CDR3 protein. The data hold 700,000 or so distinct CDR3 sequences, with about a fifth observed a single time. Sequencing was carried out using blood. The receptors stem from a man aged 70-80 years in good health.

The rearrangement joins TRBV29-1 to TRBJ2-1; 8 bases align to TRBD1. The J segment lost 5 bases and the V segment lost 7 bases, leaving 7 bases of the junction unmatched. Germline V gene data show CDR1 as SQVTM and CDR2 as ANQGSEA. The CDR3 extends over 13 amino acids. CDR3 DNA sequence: TGCAGCGCAGGGGGACAGGTCGACAATGAGCAGTTCTTC. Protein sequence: CSAGGQVDNEQFF.

CDR3 sequence: CAISIGTDLGRGQFF. The CDR3 DNA reads TGTGCCATTTCTATCGGGACAGACCTTGGTCGAGGGCAGTTCTTC. The chain recombines TRBV28 with TRBJ2-1; 7 bases are a match to TRBD1. J lost 12 bases, V lost 10 bases, and 21 bases had no gene match. This CDR3 spans 15 amino acids. Germline assignment: CDR1 MDHEN and CDR2 SYDVKM. Based on the CDR3 plus reference TRBV28 and TRBJ2-1, the full variable domain is DVKVTQSSRYLVKRTGEKVFLECVQDMDHENMFWYRQDPGLGLRLIYFSYDVKMKEKGDIPEGYSVSREKKERFSLILESASTNQTSMYLCAISIGTDLGRGQFFGPGTRLTVL.

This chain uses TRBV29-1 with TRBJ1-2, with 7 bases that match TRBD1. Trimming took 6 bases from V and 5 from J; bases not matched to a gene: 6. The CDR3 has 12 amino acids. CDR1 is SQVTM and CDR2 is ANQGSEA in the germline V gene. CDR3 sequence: CSVYGTAYGYTF. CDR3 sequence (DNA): TGCAGCGTATACGGGACAGCTTATGGCTACACCTTC.

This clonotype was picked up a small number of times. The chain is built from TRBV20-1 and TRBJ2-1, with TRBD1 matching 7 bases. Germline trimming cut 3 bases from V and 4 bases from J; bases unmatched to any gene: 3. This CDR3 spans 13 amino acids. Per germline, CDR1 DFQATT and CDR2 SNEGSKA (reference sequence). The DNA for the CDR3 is TGCAGTGCTAGCCCGACAGGGTACAATGAGCAGTTCTTC. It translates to CSASPTGYNEQFF.

CDR3 bases: TGTGCCAGCAGTTTTGAGGGGACCGGCATTCAGTACTTC. Translated, it gives CASSFEGTGIQYF. The chain uses TRBV12-3 or TRBV12-4 and TRBJ2-4; D possibly matches TRBD1 or TRBD2 (5 bases each). V was trimmed by 3 bases and J by 9 bases, leaving 12 bases between them. The length of the CDR3 is 13 residues.

DNA for the CDR3: TGTGCCAGCAGTTTGGAACGGCAGTACTTC. Translation: CASSLERQYF. This rearrangement joins TRBV12-3 or TRBV12-4 to TRBJ2-1; D unclear. The closer fit of TRBJ2-7 to the DNA end suggests the J call may be wrong. The CDR3 has 10 amino acids.

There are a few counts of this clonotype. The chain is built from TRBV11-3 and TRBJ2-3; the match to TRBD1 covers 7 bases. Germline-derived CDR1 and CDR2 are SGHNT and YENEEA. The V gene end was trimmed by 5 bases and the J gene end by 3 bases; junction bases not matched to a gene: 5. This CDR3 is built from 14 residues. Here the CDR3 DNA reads TGTGCCAGCAGCGTCGGACAGGAGACAGATACGCAGTATTTT. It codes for CASSVGQETDTQYF.

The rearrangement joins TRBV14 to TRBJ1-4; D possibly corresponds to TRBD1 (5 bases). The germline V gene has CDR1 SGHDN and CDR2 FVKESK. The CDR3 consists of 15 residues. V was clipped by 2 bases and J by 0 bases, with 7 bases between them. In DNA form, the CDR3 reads TGTGCCAGCAGCCAACAGGGTACAACTAATGAAAAACTGTTTTTT. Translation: CASSQQGTTNEKLFF.